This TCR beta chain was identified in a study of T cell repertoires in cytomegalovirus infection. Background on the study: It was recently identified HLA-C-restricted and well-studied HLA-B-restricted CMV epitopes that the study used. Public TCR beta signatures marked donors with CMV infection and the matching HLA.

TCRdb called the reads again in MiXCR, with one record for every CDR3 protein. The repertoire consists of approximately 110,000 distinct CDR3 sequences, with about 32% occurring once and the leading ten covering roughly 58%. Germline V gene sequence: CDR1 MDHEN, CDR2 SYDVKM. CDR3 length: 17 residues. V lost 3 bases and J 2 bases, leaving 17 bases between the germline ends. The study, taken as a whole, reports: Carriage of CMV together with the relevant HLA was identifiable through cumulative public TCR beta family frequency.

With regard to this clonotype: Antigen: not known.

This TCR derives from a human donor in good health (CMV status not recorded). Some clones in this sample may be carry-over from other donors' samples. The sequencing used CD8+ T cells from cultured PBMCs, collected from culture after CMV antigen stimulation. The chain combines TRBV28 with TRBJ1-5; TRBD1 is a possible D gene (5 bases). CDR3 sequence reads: CASSFVGLTGGNQPQHF. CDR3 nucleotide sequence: TGTGCCAGCAGTTTCGTTGGTCTCACGGGGGGCAATCAGCCCCAGCATTTT.